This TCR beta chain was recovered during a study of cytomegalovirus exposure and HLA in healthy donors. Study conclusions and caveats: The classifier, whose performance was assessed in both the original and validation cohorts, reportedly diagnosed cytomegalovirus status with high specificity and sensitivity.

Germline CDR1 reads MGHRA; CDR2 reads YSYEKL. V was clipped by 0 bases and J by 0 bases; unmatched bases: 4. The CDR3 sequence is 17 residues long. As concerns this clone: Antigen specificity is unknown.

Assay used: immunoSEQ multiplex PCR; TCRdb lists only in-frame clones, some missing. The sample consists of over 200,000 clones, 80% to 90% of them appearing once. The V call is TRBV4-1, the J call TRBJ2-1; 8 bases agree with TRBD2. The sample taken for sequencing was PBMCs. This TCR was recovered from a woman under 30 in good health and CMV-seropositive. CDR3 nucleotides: TGCGCCAGCAGCCAAGATCGAACTAGCGGCTCCTACAATGAGCAGTTCTTC. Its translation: CASSQDRTSGSYNEQFF.